This T cell receptor beta chain stems from a study of cytomegalovirus exposure and HLA in healthy donors (dated by TCRdb to the late 2010s). About the study as a whole: According to an earlier analysis of 587 of the donors, about 179 million T cells yielded 120 million or so unique TCR beta sequences and about 300 Gb of sequence data. An early release that covered some 640 HLA-typed donors contained around 300 gigabases of sequencing data and roughly 84 million unique TCR sequences. Among the roughly 400 genotyped donors, approximately 81% belonged to the genetic ancestry cluster associated with self-reported Caucasian donors. The study aimed to test whether cataloging public T cell receptors could reveal signatures of past pathogen exposure. The study used immunosequencing to profile the T cell repertoires of 600 to 850 subjects and linked those repertoires to cytomegalovirus serostatus. Along with the roughly 670-subject first cohort, a separate validation cohort of around 110 different subjects was used. The study combined high-throughput TCR immunosequencing, statistical association of individual TCRs with disease status, and machine learning to predict cytomegalovirus infection status. In a later analysis, previously published TCR beta repertoires from more than 500 donors were re-analyzed and high-resolution HLA genotyping was added so that TCR occurrence patterns could be studied. The later analysis used no new phenotypic data to find candidate immune exposures, relying instead on TCR beta sequences and their occurrence across donors. An earlier analysis of 587 of the donors used high-throughput TCR beta sequencing to judge whether each TCR beta V gene segment behaved as functional or pseudogenic. Donor age, sex, ethnicity and CMV serostatus were collected together with the repertoire data. A later genetic analysis took genome-wide SNP genotypes for about three fifths of the roughly 700 donors and used that subset as a discovery cohort. All discovery cohort repertoires had been generated on a single sequencing platform. HLA typing included class I and class II loci at four-digit resolution. The number of typed donors differed by locus: about 620-630 for A, B, C, DRB1 and DQB1; approximately 520 for DQA1; 606 for DPA1; and 400 to 480 for DPB1. About 5 DR-DQ haplotypes were handled as single units for association and clustering, since linkage in the cohort was strong. On average, 235,054 unique TCR beta nucleotide sequences were sequenced per donor among about 400 genotyped donors of the cohort, with 15% to 20% of those sequences being non-productive. Overall study results and their limits: In a later analysis, TCR association rates were found to vary across HLA loci, with the most associated TCRs seen for DRB1 alleles and the fewest for HLA-C alleles. In an earlier analysis of around 600 of the donors, most TCR beta V segments appeared in productive rearrangements about 90% or about 30% of the time, broadly matching IMGT annotations. Roughly uniform sequencing depth across donors was assumed in presence/absence analyses, although this assumption may not hold. A total of about 150 TCR beta chains were listed by the study as associated with cytomegalovirus. The cohort was sequenced for TCR beta chains only, and without alpha or paired-chain data the features that could be detected were limited. A cluster of highly shared sequence variants was judged likely to represent a technical artifact of the sequencing pipeline. When HLA alleles, especially DR and DQ, strongly co-occurred, TCR associations were difficult to assign to individual alleles. A further reported finding was that TCR beta sequences accurately predicted the HLA-A and HLA-B alleles for most subjects in the first cohort. A later analysis found that HLA-associated TCR beta chains were more clonally expanded and had lower generation probabilities than equally common non-associated chains. Because counts were too low, under 20 rarely observed V segments, including chromosome 9 orphons, were left out of the earlier analysis of a few hundred of the donors. The classifier was reported to diagnose cytomegalovirus status with high specificity and sensitivity in both the original cohort and the validation cohort. Most TCR sequences were seen in very few donors, while some public TCRs were found in many individuals. A later analysis associated 16,951 TCR beta sequences with specific HLA alleles at a false discovery rate of 0.05. The authors suggested that the approach could potentially be extended to other disease states and immunological phenotypes. Compared with the 666-donor mean, donors in an Asian-associated ancestry cluster had fewer N-insertions in productive TCRs, according to a later genetic analysis. In a later genetic analysis, a missense DCLRE1C variant was associated with V-gene and J-gene trimming of TCR beta chains, and the association was replicated in an independent cohort. The only immune exposure information available for the cohort was CMV serostatus. Because the 87-base-pair reads could not distinguish some IMGT-functional V segments, including TRBV6-2 and TRBV6-3, those segments were excluded. Several of the top co-occurrence clusters appeared to be linked to parvovirus B19, influenza, CMV and Epstein-Barr virus, according to a later analysis. Linkage disequilibrium might explain the correlated functional status among segregating V segments, but an unknown experimental factor could not be ruled out. Because some donors lacked HLA typing at each locus, the association tests relied only on the typed subset. Most CMV-associated TCR beta chains appeared to be HLA-restricted in a later analysis, and the HLA associations seemed to be driven largely by CMV exposure. A few of the identified cytomegalovirus-associated TCR beta chains were confirmed in vitro to be specific for cytomegalovirus antigens.

About this clone: It lacks a known antigen. No much larger clonotype is one base removed from it; base qualities were not supplied.

Library preparation used the immunoSEQ multiplex PCR assay. The multiplex PCR relied on a mix of 60 forward primers for TCR Vbeta segments and 13 reverse primers for TCR Jbeta segments. A multiplex PCR assay on genomic DNA amplified the CDR3 region of rearranged TCR beta genes. The Illumina HiSeq System was used to sequence the amplified TCR beta libraries as 87-base-pair reads. Under the source paper's analysis protocol: A later analysis tallied roughly 80 million unique TCR beta chains across the 550 to 850 repertoires, and about 12 million of those chains were shared by two or more donors. To remove PCR and sequencing errors, raw reads were error-corrected and collapsed into unique sequences using a nearest-neighbor algorithm that merged closely related sequences. To assign V, D and J gene segments, CDR3 sequences were aligned to IMGT reference sequences. For a sequence to be retained, at least a six-nucleotide match to both a V gene segment and a J gene segment was required. Rearrangements were called productive when the CDR3 lacked stop codons and stayed in frame with V and J; all others were non-productive. Following IMGT convention, CDR3 was defined as the stretch from the second conserved V-encoded cysteine to the conserved J-encoded phenylalanine. In an earlier analysis of just under 600 of the donors, sequences lacking an unambiguous match to a single V gene segment were excluded. An earlier analysis of some 500 of the donors classified V segments as functional when productive rearrangements were above 56.7% and as segregating when the standard deviation between donors was above 5%. To diagnose cytomegalovirus status from the catalog of TCR beta chain sequences, a statistical classification framework was built. In a later analysis, V and J genes were assigned by comparing TCR nucleotide sequences against IMGT/GENE-DB human TR gene sequences. Using the TCRdist pipeline, a later analysis assigned CDR3 sequences along with most-parsimonious VDJ recombination scenarios. In a later analysis, each TCR beta chain was defined by its CDR3 amino acid sequence together with its V-gene family, and reads without a unique V-gene family were excluded. A later analysis removed roughly 590 highly shared, low-generation-probability nucleotide sequences to deal with suspected cross-contamination and a sequencing artifact. In a later analysis, a clonal expansion index was calculated for each public chain from normalized within-repertoire ranks of inferred template counts. In a later analysis, generation probabilities were computed using a VDJ recombination model fitted to out-of-frame rearrangements, and the results were checked against IGoR. In a later analysis, TCR-TCR, TCR-HLA and TCR-CMV co-occurrence was scored with hypergeometric tests, and a repertoire-size bias correction was applied to TCR pairs. A later analysis estimated false discovery rates by permuting HLA or CMV assignments 20 times. In a later analysis, co-occurring TCRs were grouped using DBSCAN, and TCRdist sequence similarity was added for clustering within HLA-allele-positive subsets. Repertoires with fewer than 30,000 or more than 120,000 public chains were left out of co-occurrence clustering, as were five repertoires with anomalous nucleotide sharing. The immuneACCESS repertoire file appears here via TCRdb, limited to in-frame rearrangements. These files lack a portion of the clones; in checked studies, under half of the deficit traces to unresolved V genes, and the cause of the others is not known. V and J calls and clone size are copied from that table; D and trimming were computed from the DNA. The sample table contains about 100,000 clones; only one count was recorded for about 72% of them. Of the sample, around 19% is held by the ten largest clones.

The cohort was made up of roughly 670 healthy bone marrow donors. All cohort members were sampled while nominally healthy, although unrecorded immune exposures were likely present. The donor tested CMV seropositive and was one of the 289 seropositive cohort members. A peripheral blood sample was provided by each donor, and peripheral blood mononuclear cells were used for TCR beta sequencing. Genomic DNA was extracted from the blood cell samples with the Qiagen DNeasy Blood Extraction Kit. CDR1 and CDR2 are drawn from the germline V gene (reference sequence): LNHDA, SQIVND. Counted from cysteine to phenylalanine, this CDR3 has 14 amino acids. Kept here is only the CDR3 DNA, which spans 42 bases and is read in frame from base 1. The germline V and J ends show losses of 4 bases and 2 bases respectively, and no gene match explains 2 bases of the junction.

This TCR was recovered from a woman aged 55-69 years in good health and CMV-seropositive. Input material: PBMCs. The V and J genes are TRBV19 and TRBJ2-7, with TRBD1 identical over 10 junction bases. The CDR3 protein: CASSKGQGPYEQYF. The DNA sequence reads TGTGCCAGTAGTAAGGGACAGGGGCCCTACGAGCAGTACTTC.